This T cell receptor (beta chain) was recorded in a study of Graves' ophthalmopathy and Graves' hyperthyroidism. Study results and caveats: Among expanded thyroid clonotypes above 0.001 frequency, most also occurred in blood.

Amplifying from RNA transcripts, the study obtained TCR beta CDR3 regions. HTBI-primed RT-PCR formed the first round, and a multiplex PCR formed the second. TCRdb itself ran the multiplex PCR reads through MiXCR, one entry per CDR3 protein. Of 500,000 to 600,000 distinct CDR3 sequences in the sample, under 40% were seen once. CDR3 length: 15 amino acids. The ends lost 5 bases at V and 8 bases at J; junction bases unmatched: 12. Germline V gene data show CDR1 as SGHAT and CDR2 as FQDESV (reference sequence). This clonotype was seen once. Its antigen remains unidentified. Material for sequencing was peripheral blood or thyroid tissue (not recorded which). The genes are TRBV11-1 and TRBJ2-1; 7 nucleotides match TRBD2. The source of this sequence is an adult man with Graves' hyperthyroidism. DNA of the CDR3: TGTGCCAGCAGCCCGTGGGGCGGGGGTCAGGATGAGCAGTTCTTC. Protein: CASSPWGGGQDEQFF.